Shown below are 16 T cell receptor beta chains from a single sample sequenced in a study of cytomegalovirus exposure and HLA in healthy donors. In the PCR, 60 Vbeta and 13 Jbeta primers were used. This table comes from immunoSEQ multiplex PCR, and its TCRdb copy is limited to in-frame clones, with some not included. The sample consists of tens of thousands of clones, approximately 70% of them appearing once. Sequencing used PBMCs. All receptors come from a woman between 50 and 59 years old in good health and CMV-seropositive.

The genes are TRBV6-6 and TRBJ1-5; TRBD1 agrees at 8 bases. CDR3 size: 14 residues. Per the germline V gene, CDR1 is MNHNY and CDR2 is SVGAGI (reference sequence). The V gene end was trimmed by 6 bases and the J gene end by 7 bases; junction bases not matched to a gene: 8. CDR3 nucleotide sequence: TGTGCCAGCAGGTATCAGGGGGCGCGGCAGCCCCAGCATTTT. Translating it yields CASRYQGARQPQHF.

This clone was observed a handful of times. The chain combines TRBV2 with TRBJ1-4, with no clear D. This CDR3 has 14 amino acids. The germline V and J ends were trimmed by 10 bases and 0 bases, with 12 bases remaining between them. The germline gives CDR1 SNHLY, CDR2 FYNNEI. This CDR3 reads CATDREATNEKLFF. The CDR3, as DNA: TGTGCCACCGACCGAGAGGCAACTAATGAAAAACTGTTTTTT.

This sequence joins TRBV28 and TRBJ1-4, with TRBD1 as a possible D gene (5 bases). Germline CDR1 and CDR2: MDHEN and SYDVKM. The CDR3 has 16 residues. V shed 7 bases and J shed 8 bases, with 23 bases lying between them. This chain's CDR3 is CASTESGFRQGEKLFF. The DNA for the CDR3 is TGTGCCAGCACCGAATCAGGGTTTCGGCAGGGCGAAAAACTGTTTTTT.

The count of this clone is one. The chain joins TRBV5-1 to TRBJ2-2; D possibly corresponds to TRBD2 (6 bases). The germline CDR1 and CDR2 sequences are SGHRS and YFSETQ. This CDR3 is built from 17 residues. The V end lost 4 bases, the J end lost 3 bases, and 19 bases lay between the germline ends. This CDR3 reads CASSLRRGPEDTGELFF. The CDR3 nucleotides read TGCGCCAGCAGCCTACGGCGGGGCCCTGAGGACACCGGGGAGCTGTTTTTT.

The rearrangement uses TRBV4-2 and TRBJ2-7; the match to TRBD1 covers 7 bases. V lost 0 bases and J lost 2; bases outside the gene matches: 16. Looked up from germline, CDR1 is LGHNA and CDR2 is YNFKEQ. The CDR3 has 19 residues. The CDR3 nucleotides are TGTGCCAGCAGCCAAGATAGGGGGCCTAGGGTAACGGGGCCCTACGAGCAGTACTTC. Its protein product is CASSQDRGPRVTGPYEQYF.

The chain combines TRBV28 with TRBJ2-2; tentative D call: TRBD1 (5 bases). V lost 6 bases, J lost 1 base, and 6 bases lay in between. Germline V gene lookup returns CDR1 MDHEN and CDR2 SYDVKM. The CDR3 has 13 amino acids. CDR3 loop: CASRDRNTGELFF. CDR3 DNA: TGTGCCAGCAGAGACAGGAACACCGGGGAGCTGTTTTTT.

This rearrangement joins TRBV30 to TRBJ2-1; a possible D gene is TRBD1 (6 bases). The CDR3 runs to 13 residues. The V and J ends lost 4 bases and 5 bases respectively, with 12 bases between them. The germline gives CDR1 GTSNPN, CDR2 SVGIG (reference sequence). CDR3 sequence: CAWTPGQHNEQFF. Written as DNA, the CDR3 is TGTGCCTGGACCCCCGGACAGCACAATGAGCAGTTCTTC.

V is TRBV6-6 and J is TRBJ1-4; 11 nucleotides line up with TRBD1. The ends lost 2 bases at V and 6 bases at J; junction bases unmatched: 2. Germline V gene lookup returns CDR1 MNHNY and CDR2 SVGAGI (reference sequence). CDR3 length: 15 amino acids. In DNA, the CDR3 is TGTGCCAGCAGTTACCCGGGACAGGGGGATGAAAAACTGTTTTTT. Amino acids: CASSYPGQGDEKLFF.

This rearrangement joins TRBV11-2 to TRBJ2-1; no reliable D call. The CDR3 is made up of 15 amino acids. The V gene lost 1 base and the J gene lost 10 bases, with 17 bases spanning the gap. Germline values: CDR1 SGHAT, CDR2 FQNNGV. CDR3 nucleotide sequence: TGTGCCAGCAGCTTAGTGAACGGTGGTCGTGAGGAGCAGTTCTTC. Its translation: CASSLVNGGREEQFF.

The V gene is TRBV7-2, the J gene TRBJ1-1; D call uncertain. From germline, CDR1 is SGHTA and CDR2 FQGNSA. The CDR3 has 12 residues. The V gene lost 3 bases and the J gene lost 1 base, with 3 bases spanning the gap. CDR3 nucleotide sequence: TGTGCCAGCAGCTTCGGGAACACTGAAGCTTTCTTT. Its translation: CASSFGNTEAFF.

The CDR3 is CASGPRGKGNQPQHF. CDR3 DNA: TGTGCCAGCGGCCCCAGAGGGAAGGGCAATCAGCCCCAGCATTTT. The J gene is TRBJ1-5, the V gene TRBV27; D remains ambiguous. The CDR3 extends over 15 amino acids. Per germline, CDR1 MNHEY and CDR2 SMNVEV (reference sequence). Trimming removed 8 bases at V and 2 bases at J, with 16 bases between.

The CDR3 is CATSRAPGTSGREQYF. The CDR3 DNA sequence: TGTGCCACCAGCAGAGCCCCTGGGACTAGCGGGAGGGAGCAGTACTTC. V gene TRBV15 combines with J gene TRBJ2-7, with 15 bases identical to TRBD2. The CDR3 totals 16 residues. CDR1 is LNHNV, CDR2 YYDKDF, per germline (reference sequence). Trimming at V came to 1 base and at J to 7 bases, leaving 5 bases not matched to a gene. Full variable domain (outside the CDR3, taken from reference TRBV15 and TRBJ2-7): DAMVIQNPRYQVTQFGKPVTLSCSQTLNHNVMYWYQQKSSQAPKLLFHYYDKDFNNEADTPDNFQSRRPNTSFCFLDIRSPGLGDTAMYLCATSRAPGTSGREQYFGPGTRLTVT.

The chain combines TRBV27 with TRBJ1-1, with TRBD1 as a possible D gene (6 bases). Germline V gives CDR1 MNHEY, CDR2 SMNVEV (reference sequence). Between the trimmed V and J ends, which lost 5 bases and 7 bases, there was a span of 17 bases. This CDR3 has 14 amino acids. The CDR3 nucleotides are TGTGCCAGCAGTCGGACGACAGGCGGGGGTGAAGCTTTCTTT. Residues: CASSRTTGGGEAFF.

CDR3 residues: CASSFRLAGGSYEQYF. CDR3 coding DNA: TGTGCCAGCAGTTTTCGGCTAGCGGGAGGCTCCTACGAGCAGTACTTC. The chain couples TRBV28 to TRBJ2-7; TRBD2 agrees at 11 bases. Trimming at V came to 3 bases and at J to 0 bases, leaving 4 bases not matched to a gene. The CDR3 extends over 16 amino acids. Germline assignment: CDR1 MDHEN and CDR2 SYDVKM. Combining the CDR3 with reference TRBV28 and TRBJ2-7 gives the whole variable domain DVKVTQSSRYLVKRTGEKVFLECVQDMDHENMFWYRQDPGLGLRLIYFSYDVKMKEKGDIPEGYSVSREKKERFSLILESASTNQTSMYLCASSFRLAGGSYEQYFGPGTRLTVT.

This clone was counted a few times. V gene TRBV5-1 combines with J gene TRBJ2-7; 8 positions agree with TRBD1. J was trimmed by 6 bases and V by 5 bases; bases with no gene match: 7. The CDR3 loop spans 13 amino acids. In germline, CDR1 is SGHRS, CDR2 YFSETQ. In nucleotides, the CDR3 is TGCGCCAGCAGGCAGGACAGGGATCGCGAGCAGTACTTC. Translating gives CASRQDRDREQYF.

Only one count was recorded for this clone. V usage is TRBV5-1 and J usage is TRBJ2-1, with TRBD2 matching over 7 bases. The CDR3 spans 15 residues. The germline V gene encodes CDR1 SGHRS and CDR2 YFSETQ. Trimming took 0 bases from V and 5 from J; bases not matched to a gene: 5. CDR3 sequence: CASSLGGTTDNEQFF. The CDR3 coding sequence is TGCGCCAGCAGCTTGGGAGGGACTACTGACAATGAGCAGTTCTTC.